This T cell receptor beta chain was profiled in a study of PD-L1 blockade in urothelial cancer. Time point given: peripheral blood 6 weeks after treatment start. CDR1 MNHEY and CDR2 SVGAGI come from the germline V gene. The CDR3 totals 13 residues. Deletions cut 5 bases from V and 5 bases from J, with 10 bases between. Sequenced by immunoSEQ multiplex PCR; TCRdb stores in-frame clones only, minus some. The top ten clones hold approximately 3.3% of a sample with 29,000 or so clones, 70% to 80% of them seen once. The chain uses TRBV6-5 and TRBJ2-1; D may be TRBD1 (6 bases). The source is a man aged 65 to 79 with urothelial cancer. Specimen: PBMCs, collected around atezolizumab (anti-PD-L1) treatment. CDR3 in amino acids: CASSRGTDNEQFF. As DNA, the CDR3 is TGTGCCAGCAGTAGGGGGACGGACAATGAGCAGTTCTTC.